This T cell receptor (beta chain) was sequenced during a study of CD8+CD57+ T cells in acquired aplastic anemia. Whole-study context: Sorted CD4+ and CD8+ cells gave an average of about 3 ug of DNA. Healthy donor CD4+ samples were sequenced to a depth that averaged approximately 9.9 million reads.

Study-level findings and limits: Some 31 shared CD8+ CDR3s appeared highly expressed within patients' immunodominant clones. No significant patient-versus-control difference appeared in CD8+ Simpson's diversity.

To note about this clonotype: What it binds is not known.

The study profiled TCR beta VDJ and CDR3 using genomic DNA as template. TCRdb analysed the reads with MiXCR anew, one entry per CDR3 protein. Of a few hundred thousand distinct CDR3 sequences in the sample, roughly 68% were seen once. The germline V gene encodes CDR1 MNHEY and CDR2 SVGEGT. CDR3 size: 14 residues. The V and J ends lost 7 bases and 5 bases, in that order; junction bases with no gene match: 10. The chain joins TRBV6-2 or TRBV6-3 to TRBJ1-1; 7 bases agree with TRBD1. This clonotype was sampled from a human donor in good health, serving as a control. Sequenced sample: sorted CD4+, CD8+, or CD8+CD57+ T cells (not recorded which) from PBMCs. CDR3: CASNRTGVGTEAFF. The CDR3, as DNA: TGTGCCAGCAACCGAACAGGGGTAGGGACTGAAGCTTTCTTT.